These T cell receptor beta chains were read from a single sample in a study of cytomegalovirus exposure and HLA in healthy donors. Sequenced by immunoSEQ multiplex PCR; TCRdb stores in-frame clones only, minus some. The sample has about 260,000 clones, around 91% seen once. The source material was PBMCs. These receptors all come from a woman in her 30s in good health and CMV-seronegative. Both conserved end residues are trimmed from each CDR3. A D gene is named only where the DNA matches it firmly.

d_call: NA; v_call: TRBV19; cdr3_aa: ASSMTSLGNEQF
d_call: TRBD1; v_call: TRBV6-5; cdr3_aa: ASNPRGQGSGQY
d_call: NA; v_call: TRBV4-3; cdr3_aa: ASSLLGNETQY
d_call: NA; v_call: TRBV5-1; cdr3_aa: ASSSTNSDTEAF
d_call: NA; v_call: TRBV11-3; cdr3_aa: ASSLNTYNEQF
d_call: TRBD1; v_call: TRBV6-1; cdr3_aa: ASSEAWTGTYNEQF
d_call: NA; v_call: TRBV4-2; cdr3_aa: ASSQNTGELF
d_call: TRBD2; v_call: TRBV7-2; cdr3_aa: ASSLGLAGGHEQY
d_call: TRBD1; v_call: TRBV6-1; cdr3_aa: ASDNRDRGRQY
d_call: TRBD2; v_call: TRBV4-3; cdr3_aa: ASSQIVTSNLSYEQY
d_call: NA; v_call: TRBV5-1; cdr3_aa: ASSRDTNYGYT
d_call: TRBD2; v_call: TRBV5-1; cdr3_aa: ASSWGLAGDEQY
d_call: NA; v_call: TRBV27; cdr3_aa: ASRKDINEETQY
d_call: NA; v_call: TRBV9; cdr3_aa: ASSERRVGVTDTQY
d_call: TRBD2; v_call: TRBV4-2; cdr3_aa: ASSQDPVGLALELF
d_call: TRBD1; v_call: TRBV9; cdr3_aa: ASSVGTGNYEQY
d_call: TRBD2; v_call: TRBV5-4; cdr3_aa: ASSFAPGLGVNEQF
d_call: TRBD2; v_call: TRBV29-1; cdr3_aa: SVGPTVLAININEQF
d_call: TRBD1; v_call: TRBV28; cdr3_aa: ASSSTGGHEQY
d_call: TRBD1; v_call: TRBV18; cdr3_aa: ASSHQGGDGYT
d_call: NA; v_call: TRBV14; cdr3_aa: ASSQGGREQY
d_call: NA; v_call: TRBV7-2; cdr3_aa: ASSFGSNQPQH
d_call: NA; v_call: TRBV6-6; cdr3_aa: ASTLGPSSYNEQF
d_call: TRBD1; v_call: TRBV19; cdr3_aa: ATASTGRTYEQY
d_call: TRBD2; v_call: TRBV7-3; cdr3_aa: ASSLTGAGGADTQY
d_call: TRBD2; v_call: TRBV7-2; cdr3_aa: ASSQAGVEY
d_call: TRBD1; v_call: TRBV7-8; cdr3_aa: ASTTGQGNTIY
d_call: NA; v_call: TRBV4-3; cdr3_aa: ASSQSPGAHYEQY
d_call: NA; v_call: TRBV9; cdr3_aa: ASSVADFASSYEQY
d_call: TRBD2; v_call: TRBV5-6; cdr3_aa: ASSSSGRTYEQY
d_call: TRBD1; v_call: TRBV27; cdr3_aa: ASSHSGTEETQY
d_call: TRBD1; v_call: TRBV6-5; cdr3_aa: ASSLRRDRRDTQY
d_call: NA; v_call: TRBV7-2; cdr3_aa: ASSLTASASYEQY
d_call: NA; v_call: TRBV6-1; cdr3_aa: ASSDMGVQPQH
d_call: TRBD1; v_call: TRBV19; cdr3_aa: ASRWGQGNYGYT
d_call: NA; v_call: TRBV9; cdr3_aa: ASSVAGSYEQY
d_call: NA; v_call: TRBV29-1; cdr3_aa: SVPKISGGGTDTQY
d_call: TRBD1; v_call: TRBV7-9; cdr3_aa: ASSLGTGGIHEQY
d_call: NA; v_call: TRBV6-1; cdr3_aa: ASRENTGELF
d_call: TRBD1; v_call: TRBV25-1; cdr3_aa: ASSDTGQSRHEQY
d_call: TRBD1; v_call: TRBV5-6; cdr3_aa: ASSWDRTNQPQH
d_call: NA; v_call: TRBV7-2; cdr3_aa: ASSLAPGATGELF
d_call: NA; v_call: TRBV7-7; cdr3_aa: ASSLGAATTGELF
d_call: TRBD1; v_call: TRBV27; cdr3_aa: ASTLSHIQGFPDTQY
d_call: NA; v_call: TRBV9; cdr3_aa: ASSPEGRTGELF
d_call: TRBD1; v_call: TRBV29-1; cdr3_aa: SVQGRGPKEAF
d_call: NA; v_call: TRBV5-1; cdr3_aa: ASSPLGGAGDTQY
d_call: TRBD1; v_call: TRBV6-5; cdr3_aa: ASRRDRAPYNEQF